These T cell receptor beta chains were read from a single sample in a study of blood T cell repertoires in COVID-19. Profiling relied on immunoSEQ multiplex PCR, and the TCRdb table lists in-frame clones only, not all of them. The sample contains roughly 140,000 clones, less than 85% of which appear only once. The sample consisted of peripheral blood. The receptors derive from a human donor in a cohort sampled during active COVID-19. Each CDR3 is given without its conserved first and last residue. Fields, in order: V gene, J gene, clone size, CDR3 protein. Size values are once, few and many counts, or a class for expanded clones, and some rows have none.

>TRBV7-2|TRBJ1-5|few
ASSLHSNQPQH
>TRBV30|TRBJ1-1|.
AWSVQGHGAF
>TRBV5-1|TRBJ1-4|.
ASSSSHGNYNEKLF
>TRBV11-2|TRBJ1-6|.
ASSKLDSDNSPLH
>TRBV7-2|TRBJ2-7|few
ASSLLTEQY
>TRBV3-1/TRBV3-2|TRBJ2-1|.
ASSQSGGAPDEQF
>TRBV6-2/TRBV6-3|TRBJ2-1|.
ASSYPTGWGNEQF
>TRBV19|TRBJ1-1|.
ASSSQGIVNTEAF
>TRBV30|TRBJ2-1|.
AWRVTGGYGGPYNEQF
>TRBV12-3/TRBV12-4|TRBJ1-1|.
ASRPTRNTEAF
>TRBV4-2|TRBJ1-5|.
ASSQDGRGPNQPQH
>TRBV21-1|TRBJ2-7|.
ASSGPGHHYLA
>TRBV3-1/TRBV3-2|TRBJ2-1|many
ASSPSSYNEQF
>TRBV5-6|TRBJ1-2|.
ASSLEKQNYGYT
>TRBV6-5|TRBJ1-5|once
ASSYTGSQPQH
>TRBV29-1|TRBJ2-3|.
SVGTGGGTDTQY
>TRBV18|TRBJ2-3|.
ASSPFSGGAADTQY
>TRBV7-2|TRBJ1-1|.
ASSNGGGGTEAF
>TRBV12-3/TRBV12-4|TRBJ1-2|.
ASSLDRDSGYT
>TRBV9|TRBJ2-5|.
ASSVAAARDSQY
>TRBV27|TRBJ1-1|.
ASSFLRDSPVRGGEAF
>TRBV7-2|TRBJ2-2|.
ASSSTAGELF
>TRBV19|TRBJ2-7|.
ASSIVAGGQTEQY
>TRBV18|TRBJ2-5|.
ASSQYQETQY
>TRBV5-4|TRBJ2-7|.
ASSAGGAGRYEQY
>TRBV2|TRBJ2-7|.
ASSDLQNEQY
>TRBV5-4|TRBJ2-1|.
ASSLDLGGGSSYNEQF
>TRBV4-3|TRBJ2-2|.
ASSQRGGTGELF
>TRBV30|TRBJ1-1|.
AWSVFPVNTEAF
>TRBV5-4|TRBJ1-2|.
ASSLGGSSYGYT
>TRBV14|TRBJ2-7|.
ASSRGTLYEQY
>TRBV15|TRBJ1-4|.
ATRQGEVEKLF
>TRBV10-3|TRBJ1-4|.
AISEATGAKLF
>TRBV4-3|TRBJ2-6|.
ASSPTGTGNSGANVLT
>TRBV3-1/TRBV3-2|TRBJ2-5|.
ASSQVRGPQETQY
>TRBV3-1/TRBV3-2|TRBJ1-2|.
ASSPTGEGVNYGYT
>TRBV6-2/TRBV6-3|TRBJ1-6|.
ASTPRGGSPLH
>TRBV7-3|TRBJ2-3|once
ASSWTGLTDTQY
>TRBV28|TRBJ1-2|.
ASRYRGPYGYT
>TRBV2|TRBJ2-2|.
ASTPDYLNTGELF
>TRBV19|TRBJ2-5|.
ASSKGLAGEGTQY
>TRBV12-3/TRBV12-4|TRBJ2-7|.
ASTLYNYEQY
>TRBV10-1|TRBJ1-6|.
ASSEGTARNSPLH
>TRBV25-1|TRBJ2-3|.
ASSPDSFSTDTQY
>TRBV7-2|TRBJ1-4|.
ASSSPPGTGYEKLF
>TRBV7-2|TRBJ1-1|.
ASSPGGTEAF
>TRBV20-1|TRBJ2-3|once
SAGGPDTQY
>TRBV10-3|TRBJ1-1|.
AITSEVNTEAF
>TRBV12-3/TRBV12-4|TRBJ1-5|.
ASSPGNQPQH
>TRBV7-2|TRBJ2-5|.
ASSIRETQY
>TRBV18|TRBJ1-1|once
ASSPRTGAAFNTEAF
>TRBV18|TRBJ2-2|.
ASSGQGIGELF
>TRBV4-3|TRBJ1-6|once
ASSQGQGLGSPLH
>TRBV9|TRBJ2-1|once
ASSVQTGNREGEQF
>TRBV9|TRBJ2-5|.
ASSADRGVETQY